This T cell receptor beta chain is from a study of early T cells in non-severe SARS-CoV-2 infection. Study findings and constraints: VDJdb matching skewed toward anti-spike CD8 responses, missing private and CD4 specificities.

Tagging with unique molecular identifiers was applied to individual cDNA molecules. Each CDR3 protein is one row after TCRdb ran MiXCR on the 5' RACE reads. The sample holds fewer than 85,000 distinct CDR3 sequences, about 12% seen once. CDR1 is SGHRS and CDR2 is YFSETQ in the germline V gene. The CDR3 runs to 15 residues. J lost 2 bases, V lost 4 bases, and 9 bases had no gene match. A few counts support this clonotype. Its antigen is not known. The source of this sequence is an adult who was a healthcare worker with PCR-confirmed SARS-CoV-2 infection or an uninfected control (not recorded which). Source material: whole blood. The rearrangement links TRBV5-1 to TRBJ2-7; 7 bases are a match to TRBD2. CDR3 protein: CASSLLGRPAYEQYF. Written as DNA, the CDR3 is TGCGCCAGCAGCCTCCTCGGGAGGCCGGCCTACGAGCAGTACTTC.